A single sample is the source of the 10 T cell receptor beta chains below, sequenced in a study of OX40 agonist ivuxolimab in advanced cancers. Method: immunoSEQ multiplex PCR; TCRdb's copy keeps in-frame clones and lacks some. The profile shows more than 85,000 clones, 90% of them singletons. The sample consisted of CD4+ or CD8+ T cells sorted from blood, taken in a trial of the OX40 agonist ivuxolimab. The receptors come from an adult with an advanced solid tumor such as melanoma, head and neck, liver or kidney cancer.

Points on this clone: Different DNA sequences within this sample yield the same CDR3. This chain joins TRBV5-1 and TRBJ2-7; no firm D call. Per germline, CDR1 SGHRS and CDR2 YFSETQ. V was trimmed by 0 bases and J by 6 bases, leaving 4 bases between them. This CDR3 has 11 amino acids. The CDR3, as DNA: TGCGCCAGCAGCTTGGGAGGCGAGCAGTACTTC. The encoded protein is CASSLGGEQYF.

The CDR3 region is CAWSPGPLSGNTIYF. The CDR3 DNA reads TGTGCCTGGAGTCCAGGGCCTCTCTCTGGAAACACCATATATTTT. The rearrangement uses TRBV30 and TRBJ1-3; perhaps TRBD1 as D (5 bases). Trimming cost V 2 bases and J 0 bases, with 11 bases left between them. From germline, CDR1 is GTSNPN and CDR2 SVGIG (reference sequence). The CDR3 sequence is 15 residues long. The full variable domain, with the rest looked up from reference TRBV30 and TRBJ1-3, is SQTIHQWPATLVQPVGSPLSLECTVEGTSNPNLYWYRQAAGRGLQLLFYSVGIGQISSEVPQNLSASRPQDRQFILSSKKLLLSDSGFYLCAWSPGPLSGNTIYFGEGSWLTVV.

V is TRBV28 and J is TRBJ2-5; 8 positions agree with TRBD2. The V gene's germline CDR1 is MDHEN and CDR2 SYDVKM. With V trimmed by 5 bases and J by 5 bases, 7 bases remained unmatched. The CDR3 has 14 residues. The CDR3 DNA reads as TGTGCCAGCAGTCAAATTAGCGGGATTGAGACCCAGTACTTC. This encodes CASSQISGIETQYF.

V is TRBV30 and J is TRBJ2-7; D is unclear. V dropped 1 base and J dropped 0 bases, with 16 bases sitting between them. The CDR3 length is 16 residues. Germline V gives CDR1 GTSNPN, CDR2 SVGIG (reference sequence). Here the CDR3 DNA reads TGTGCCTGGAGTGCCCCCCGTCCGGGTAGCTCCTACGAGCAGTACTTC. Its protein product is CAWSAPRPGSSYEQYF.

This chain uses TRBV11-2 with TRBJ2-5; 7 bases map to TRBD2. The CDR3 loop spans 15 amino acids. Germline V gene lookup returns CDR1 SGHAT and CDR2 FQNNGV. The V gene end was trimmed by 5 bases and the J gene end by 2 bases; junction bases not matched to a gene: 8. The CDR3 spells CASSIGGGEQETQYF. In nucleotides, the CDR3 is TGTGCCAGCAGCATCGGCGGGGGAGAACAAGAGACCCAGTACTTC.

This rearrangement joins TRBV5-1 to TRBJ2-5; 8 positions agree with TRBD2. CDR1 and CDR2 (germline): SGHRS, YFSETQ. CDR3 size: 16 residues. Unmatched junction bases numbered 13, after V lost 3 bases and J lost 6 bases. DNA for the CDR3: TGCGCCAGCAGCTCCGAGGAGAGCGGGAGCCTGAAGACCCAGTACTTC. Protein sequence: CASSSEESGSLKTQYF. The variable domain in full, with the rest retrieved from reference TRBV5-1 and TRBJ2-5, is KAGVTQTPRYLIKTRGQQVTLSCSPISGHRSVSWYQQTPGQGLQFLFEYFSETQRNKGNFPGRFSGRQFSNSRSEMNVSTLELGDSALYLCASSSEESGSLKTQYFGPGTRLLVL.

This chain connects TRBV30 to TRBJ2-3; D is perhaps TRBD1 or TRBD2 (5 bases each). Per germline, CDR1 GTSNPN and CDR2 SVGIG (reference sequence). V lost 3 bases, J lost 2 bases, and 9 bases lay in between. CDR3 length equals 13 residues. The chain's CDR3 is CAWRRGPTDTQYF. CDR3 DNA: TGTGCCTGGAGGAGGGGCCCCACAGATACGCAGTATTTT.

As concerns this clone: Other DNA sequences of this sample code for an identical CDR3. CDR3 bases: TGTGCCTGGGTTGGGGGAGGGGGTGGAAAGACCCAGTACTTC. Its translation: CAWVGGGGGKTQYF. V usage is TRBV30 and J usage is TRBJ2-5, with D tentatively TRBD2 (7 bases). Trimming pared 5 bases from V and 6 bases from J, leaving 19 bases between. This CDR3 region has 14 residues. Germline V gene data show CDR1 as GTSNPN and CDR2 as SVGIG (reference sequence).

The J gene is TRBJ1-3, the V gene TRBV30; tentative D call: TRBD1 (5 bases). This CDR3 has 16 amino acids. The V gene lost 3 bases and the J gene lost 0 bases, with 15 bases spanning the gap. CDR1 and CDR2 from the germline V gene are GTSNPN and SVGIG (reference sequence). The CDR3 DNA follows: TGTGCCTGGAGGGGGGGACTTCTAAACTCTGGAAACACCATATATTTT. Translating it yields CAWRGGLLNSGNTIYF.

The V call is TRBV28, the J call TRBJ2-5; the D call may be TRBD1 or TRBD2 (6 bases each). The CDR3 contains 16 residues. Deletions cut 5 bases from V and 4 bases from J, with 20 bases between. Germline values: CDR1 MDHEN, CDR2 SYDVKM. The CDR3 loop is CASSPNRAGRTETQYF. DNA for the CDR3: TGTGCCAGCAGTCCGAACAGGGCCGGGAGAACAGAGACCCAGTACTTC.